This T cell receptor beta chain appears in the sequencing data of a study of T cell repertoires in cytomegalovirus infection. To note about this clonotype: What it recognizes is unknown.

TCRdb re-called the reads with MiXCR, one entry per CDR3 protein. The sample consists of hundreds of thousands of distinct CDR3 sequences, roughly a sixth of them appearing once. Study-level points and caveats: The ex vivo response was dominated by HLA-C-restricted CMV-specific TCR beta clonotypes. Cumulative frequency (of public TCR beta family members) identified carriers of CMV plus the relevant HLA.

The CDR3 contains 19 residues. Trimming left V 0 bases short and J 6 bases short, with 25 bases between. The germline V gene encodes CDR1 LNHNV and CDR2 YYDKDF (reference sequence). V and J are TRBV15 and TRBJ2-3; TRBD2 is a possible D gene (5 bases). The sequence was collected from a human donor in good health (CMV status not recorded). Some clones in this sample may be carry-over from other donors' samples. Sample: PBMCs. The CDR3 sequence: CATSRETPNLRETADTQYF. CDR3 in DNA: TGTGCCACCAGCAGAGAGACGCCAAACTTAAGGGAGACGGCGGATACGCAGTATTTT.